These 20 T cell receptor beta chains were all obtained from the same sample, sequenced in a study of blood T cell repertoires in COVID-19. The method was immunoSEQ multiplex PCR; TCRdb's version includes in-frame clones alone and lacks a portion of them. The repertoire holds under 150,000 clones, with approximately 85% as singletons. The sequencing input was peripheral blood. These receptors came from a woman in her sixties or seventies with COVID-19, enrolled during active disease.

The gene calls are TRBV30 and TRBJ2-1; 8 positions match TRBD1. Looked up from germline, CDR1 is GTSNPN and CDR2 is SVGIG (reference sequence). This CDR3 is built from 14 residues. Losses at the gene ends were 3 bases for V and 6 bases for J; bases not matched to a gene: 7. CDR3 sequence: CAWSPGQATNEQFF. The CDR3 nucleotides are TGTGCCTGGAGCCCGGGACAGGCGACCAATGAGCAGTTCTTC.

V usage is TRBV11-3 and J usage is TRBJ2-1, with a tentative D call TRBD1 (6 bases). The CDR3 contains 16 residues. From germline, CDR1 is SGHNT and CDR2 YENEEA. Trimming shortened V by 5 bases and J by 3 bases, and 17 bases separated the two germline ends. The CDR3 DNA reads TGTGCCAGCAGCCTAATGGGGCAGGGGAACTACAATGAGCAGTTCTTC. This codes for CASSLMGQGNYNEQFF.

V gene TRBV6-5 combines with J gene TRBJ1-2; D might be TRBD1 (6 bases). The germline gives CDR1 MNHEY, CDR2 SVGAGI. The CDR3 is 14 residues long. The V gene lost 11 bases and the J gene lost 4 bases, with 20 bases spanning the gap. The CDR3 reads CAGTKSGTLYGYTF. The CDR3 DNA sequence: TGTGCCGGGACTAAATCCGGGACACTCTATGGCTACACCTTC.

This chain connects TRBV4-1 to TRBJ2-1; 13 nucleotides line up with TRBD2. There are 18 residues in the CDR3. CDR1 and CDR2 from the germline V gene are MGHRA and YSYEKL. V dropped 4 bases and J dropped 2; count of bases not matched to a gene: 8. CDR3 sequence reads: CASSPVLGLAGPYNEQFF. Written as DNA, the CDR3 is TGCGCCAGCAGCCCCGTCCTGGGACTAGCGGGGCCCTACAATGAGCAGTTCTTC.

The chain's CDR3 is CASSLGGSGNQPQHF. The DNA of the CDR3 is TGTGCCAGCAGCTTAGGAGGATCCGGCAATCAGCCCCAGCATTTT. This chain links TRBV11-1 with TRBJ1-5; no clear D gene. In germline, CDR1 is SGHAT, CDR2 FQDESV (reference sequence). The germline V and J ends were trimmed by 1 base and 2 bases, with 9 bases remaining between them. The CDR3 runs 15 residues.

This chain links TRBV11-3 with TRBJ2-7; D perhaps matches TRBD2 (7 bases). Germline-derived CDR1 and CDR2 are SGHNT and YENEEA. This CDR3 region has 19 residues. Trimming removed 0 bases at V and 3 bases at J, with 24 bases between. The DNA of the CDR3 is TGTGCCAGCAGCTTAGATCGGGCCACGAGGGGGGGGCGGCTCTACGAGCAGTACTTC. Its protein is CASSLDRATRGGRLYEQYF.

V usage is TRBV5-1 and J usage is TRBJ2-7, with TRBD2 identical over 8 bases. The V gene end was trimmed by 5 bases and the J gene end by 3 bases; junction bases not matched to a gene: 19. Germline CDR1 and CDR2: SGHRS and YFSETQ. This CDR3 spans 18 amino acids. Here the CDR3 reads CASSFSGGRDSFNYEQYF. DNA of the CDR3: TGCGCCAGCAGTTTTTCGGGGGGGAGAGACAGTTTTAACTACGAGCAGTACTTC.

J is TRBJ1-5 and V is TRBV12-3 or TRBV12-4; tentative D call: TRBD1 (5 bases). V gave up 6 bases and J gave up 13 bases, with 16 bases separating them. This CDR3 spans 12 amino acids. CDR3: CASSDDWGLQHF. The DNA for the CDR3 is TGTGCCAGCAGCGACGATTGGGGACTGCAGCATTTT.

The gene calls are TRBV30 and TRBJ1-1, with 7 bases matching TRBD1. The V gene's germline CDR1 is GTSNPN and CDR2 SVGIG (reference sequence). With V trimmed by 2 bases and J by 1 base, 4 bases remained unmatched. The CDR3 has 14 amino acids. CDR3 sequence: CAWSRNRGNTEAFF. CDR3 sequence (DNA): TGTGCCTGGAGTAGGAACAGGGGGAACACTGAAGCTTTCTTT.

This chain links TRBV6-5 with TRBJ1-5, with D unresolved. V lost 9 bases to trimming and J lost 0 bases, with 12 bases between them. Looked up from germline, CDR1 is MNHEY and CDR2 is SVGAGI. The CDR3 contains 14 residues. CDR3 coding DNA: TGTGCCAGTCAGAATCCCATTAGCAATCAGCCCCAGCATTTT. As protein: CASQNPISNQPQHF.

The rearrangement uses TRBV2 and TRBJ1-2; no clear D gene. Germline V gene sequence: CDR1 SNHLY, CDR2 FYNNEI. The CDR3 is made up of 13 amino acids. The V end lost 3 bases, the J end lost 1 base, and 6 bases lay between the germline ends. The CDR3 here is CASSDHSNYGYTF. CDR3 nucleotides: TGTGCCAGCAGTGACCACAGTAACTATGGCTACACCTTC.

This chain uses TRBV6-6 with TRBJ1-2, with no clear D. CDR1 and CDR2 (germline): MNHNY, SVGAGI (reference sequence). The CDR3 is 12 amino acids. Trimming shortened V by 10 bases and J by 4 bases, and 13 bases separated the two germline ends. The CDR3 region is CANGGVFYGYTF. CDR3 nucleotide sequence: TGTGCCAACGGAGGTGTTTTCTATGGCTACACCTTC.

This clone was seen only a few times. The chain has TRBV25-1 and TRBJ1-1; D unresolved. The CDR3 runs 13 residues. V was shortened by 1 base and J by 8 bases, with 11 bases between the two germline ends. Germline V gene data show CDR1 as MGHDK and CDR2 as SYGVNS. The CDR3 nucleotides are TGTGCCAGCAGTGAATTCGTCACGGGGGAAGCTTTCTTT. It encodes CASSEFVTGEAFF.

The gene calls are TRBV6-6 and TRBJ1-2; 7 bases fit TRBD1. The length of the CDR3 is 13 residues. From germline, CDR1 is MNHNY and CDR2 SVGAGI (reference sequence). V trimming: 5 bases; J trimming: 3 bases; junction bases outside the gene matches: 3. The CDR3 sequence is CASSNRGDYGYTF. The CDR3 nucleotides are TGTGCCAGCAGTAACAGGGGTGACTATGGCTACACCTTC.

J is TRBJ1-5 and V is TRBV2; possibly TRBD1 for D (6 bases). This CDR3 region has 15 residues. V shed 7 bases and J shed 1 base, with 14 bases lying between them. From germline, CDR1 is SNHLY and CDR2 FYNNEI. CDR3 protein: CASKGEIFSNQPQHF. CDR3 DNA: TGTGCCAGCAAGGGGGAGATTTTCAGCAATCAGCCCCAGCATTTT.

The CDR3 nucleotides read TGTGCCAGCAGCCAAGACGAACAGGGACGTGGCTACACCTTC. Translation gives CASSQDEQGRGYTF. This chain links TRBV3-1 (or the pseudogene TRBV3-2) with TRBJ1-2; possible D gene TRBD1, 6 bases. CDR3 length: 14 residues. CDR1 and CDR2 (germline): LGHDT, YNNKEL (reference sequence). V lost 0 bases, J lost 7 bases, and 12 bases lay in between.

This clone was found a few times. The chain recombines TRBV30 with TRBJ1-2; a possible D gene is TRBD1 (5 bases). The V and J ends lost 0 bases and 6 bases respectively, with 11 bases between them. There are 13 residues in the CDR3. Germline CDR1 reads GTSNPN; CDR2 reads SVGIG (reference sequence). The CDR3 reads CAWSVGGGDGYTF. The CDR3 nucleotides are TGTGCCTGGAGTGTTGGGGGAGGGGATGGCTACACCTTC. Full variable domain (remainder filled in from reference TRBV30 and TRBJ1-2): SQTIHQWPATLVQPVGSPLSLECTVEGTSNPNLYWYRQAAGRGLQLLFYSVGIGQISSEVPQNLSASRPQDRQFILSSKKLLLSDSGFYLCAWSVGGGDGYTFGSGTRLTVV.

The chain carries TRBV19 and TRBJ2-1; 10 bases align to TRBD2. The CDR3 length is 15 residues. V lost 3 bases, J lost 9 bases, and 8 bases stayed unmatched. The germline V gene encodes CDR1 LNHDA and CDR2 SQIVND (reference sequence). The CDR3 is CASSIRTSGGTEQFF. CDR3 nucleotides: TGTGCCAGTAGTATCCGGACTAGCGGTGGCACTGAGCAGTTCTTC.

This clone was observed a single time. The chain is built from TRBV30 and TRBJ2-7; TRBD2 matches at 11 bases. The CDR3 has 13 residues. Germline loops: CDR1 GTSNPN, CDR2 SVGIG (reference sequence). The trim removed 2 bases at V and 7 bases at J, leaving 4 bases unmatched. Here the CDR3 reads CAWSPSGGREQYF. In DNA form, the CDR3 reads TGTGCCTGGAGTCCTAGCGGGGGGAGGGAGCAGTACTTC.

J is TRBJ2-7 and V is TRBV5-8, with TRBD2 matching over 12 bases. CDR1 and CDR2 from the germline V gene are SGHTS and YDEGEE. The CDR3 contains 16 residues. After removal of 1 base from V and 3 bases from J, the junction contained 5 bases not matched to a gene. CDR3 sequence reads: CASSLPGLAGFYEQYF. The CDR3 DNA reads TGTGCCAGCAGCTTGCCTGGACTAGCGGGGTTCTACGAGCAGTACTTC. The full variable domain, its missing parts supplied by reference TRBV5-8 and TRBJ2-7, is EAGVTQSPTHLIKTRGQQATLRCSPISGHTSVYWYQQALGLGLQFLLWYDEGEERNRGNFPPRFSGRQFPNYSSELNVNALELEDSALYLCASSLPGLAGFYEQYFGPGTRLTVT.